The rows below give T cell receptor beta chains drawn from one sample of a study of blood T cell repertoires in COVID-19. Sequencing was performed with immunoSEQ multiplex PCR; in TCRdb, only in-frame clones are kept and a portion is missing. The sample records roughly 140,000 clones, 80% being singletons. What was sequenced was peripheral blood. These receptors came from a man between 70 and 80 years old who had recovered from COVID-19. Each CDR3 is given with its conserved first and last residue. Clone size is not always given. Where it is, it says once, few, many or a class for expanded clones.

J: TRBJ1-5
V: TRBV12-3/TRBV12-4
size: few
CDR3: CASSGGVEQPQHF

J: TRBJ2-2
V: TRBV7-2
size: NA
CDR3: CASSTRPRAGELFF

J: TRBJ2-5
V: TRBV4-1
size: few
CDR3: CASSQDFGQGGETQYF

J: TRBJ2-7
V: TRBV28
size: NA
CDR3: CASSLPTGTGGFEQYF

J: TRBJ2-7
V: TRBV15
size: once
CDR3: CATSLGTVIDEQYF

J: TRBJ1-1
V: TRBV9
size: few
CDR3: CASSVGPGGNTEAFF

J: TRBJ2-7
V: TRBV9
size: NA
CDR3: CASSVSLDSHLPYEQYF

J: TRBJ2-7
V: TRBV6-5
size: NA
CDR3: CASSYSIGGLYEQYF

J: TRBJ2-5
V: TRBV6-2/TRBV6-3
size: NA
CDR3: CASSYGLEETQYF

J: TRBJ1-4
V: TRBV3-1/TRBV3-2
size: NA
CDR3: CASSQGKGQINEKLFF

J: TRBJ2-2
V: TRBV3-1/TRBV3-2
size: NA
CDR3: CASSPWASGSTGELFF

J: TRBJ1-1
V: TRBV9
size: NA
CDR3: CASSAPGQGVVNTEAFF

J: TRBJ1-2
V: TRBV4-1
size: NA
CDR3: CASSQGQFGGYTF

J: TRBJ2-2
V: TRBV7-6
size: NA
CDR3: CASSFGQGAFGELFF

J: TRBJ1-2
V: TRBV9
size: NA
CDR3: CASSVPRDRGFRGYTF

J: TRBJ2-1
V: TRBV5-1
size: once
CDR3: CASSPGLAGESEQFF

J: TRBJ2-7
V: TRBV5-6
size: NA
CDR3: CASRTGVTYEQYF

J: TRBJ2-7
V: TRBV11-2
size: NA
CDR3: CASSDNRVYEQYF

J: TRBJ1-2
V: TRBV7-9
size: NA
CDR3: CASSPRRGNYGYTF

J: TRBJ2-7
V: TRBV29-1
size: NA
CDR3: CSVAVGSRDEQYF

J: TRBJ2-7
V: TRBV24-1
size: NA
CDR3: CATSEKNRDFYEQYF

J: TRBJ2-1
V: TRBV7-7
size: NA
CDR3: CASSLLAGDYNEQFF

J: TRBJ2-7
V: TRBV12-3/TRBV12-4
size: NA
CDR3: CASSLLSEQYF

J: TRBJ1-2
V: TRBV5-6
size: few
CDR3: CASSGRSRRSSYGYTF

J: TRBJ2-7
V: TRBV6-5
size: NA
CDR3: CASSYKGQTSYEQYF

J: TRBJ1-1
V: TRBV6-5
size: NA
CDR3: CASTWVGGTEAFF

J: TRBJ2-1
V: TRBV9
size: NA
CDR3: CASSVVLAGGSEQFF

J: TRBJ2-1
V: TRBV6-6
size: NA
CDR3: CASSRLLRDEQFF

J: TRBJ2-7
V: TRBV21-1
size: once
CDR3: CASSKAGGSLPYEQYF

J: TRBJ2-3
V: TRBV7-2
size: once
CDR3: CASSQSGGTQYF

J: TRBJ2-7
V: TRBV9
size: NA
CDR3: CASSVVEAPPYEQYF

J: TRBJ2-7
V: TRBV11-2
size: NA
CDR3: CASSLGGADYEQYF

J: TRBJ1-5
V: TRBV2
size: NA
CDR3: CASRTGGEKNQPQHF

J: TRBJ2-3
V: TRBV6-5
size: NA
CDR3: CASVDRNTDTQYF

J: TRBJ2-1
V: TRBV20-1
size: NA
CDR3: CSASRDTRYNEQFF

J: TRBJ2-2
V: TRBV29-1
size: NA
CDR3: CSVPTYTGELFF

J: TRBJ2-2
V: TRBV5-1
size: NA
CDR3: CASSLDLQGYTGELFF